This record covers a single TCR beta chain. Its antigen remains unknown. This entry belongs to a study of shared clonotypes between healthy human individuals. CDR3 length: 17 amino acids. V dropped 2 bases and J dropped 8; count of bases not matched to a gene: 15. Germline V gene lookup returns CDR1 SGHVS and CDR2 FQNEAQ. Overall study findings and caveats: Enrolling few donors narrowed the genetic and exposure-history diversity that was represented.

Method: immunoSEQ multiplex PCR; TCRdb's copy keeps in-frame clones and lacks some. The data show under 650,000 clones, 90% to 97% seen once. The J gene is TRBJ2-3, the V gene TRBV7-8, with 8 bases fitting TRBD2. This clonotype originated in a woman aged 30 to 39 in good health. Sequencing was carried out using naive CD4+ T cells sorted from blood. Specified subset: CD45RA+ positively selected. CDR3 protein: CASSLSPSGYRRVTQYF. As DNA, the CDR3 is TGTGCCAGCAGCTTAAGCCCTAGCGGGTACCGTCGCGTTACGCAGTATTTT. The full variable domain, its missing parts supplied by reference TRBV7-8 and TRBJ2-3, is GAGVSQSPRYKVAKRGQDVALRCDPISGHVSLFWYQQALGQGPEFLTYFQNEAQLDKSGLPSDRFFAERPEGSVSTLKIQRTQQEDSAVYLCASSLSPSGYRRVTQYFGPGTRLTVL.